These T cell receptor beta chains were read from a single sample in a study of early T cells in non-severe SARS-CoV-2 infection. TCRdb passed the 5' RACE reads through MiXCR, listing each CDR3 protein once. The table lists roughly 100,000 distinct CDR3 sequences, 10% to 15% of them singletons. The specimen was whole blood, collected at baseline. Receptor source: an adult who was a healthcare worker with PCR-confirmed SARS-CoV-2 infection or an uninfected control (not recorded which). The CDR3 runs from the conserved cysteine through the conserved F or W. Each record gives: CDR3 protein, CDR3 DNA, clone size, V gene, J gene, D gene. The D gene is left open where the match is weak. Clone sizes are given selectively: once, few, many, or a class where the clone is expanded.

CDR3: CASSPPYEQYF
DNA: TGTGCCAGCAGCCCGCCCTACGAGCAGTACTTC
size: .
V: TRBV5-6
J: TRBJ2-7
D: .

CDR3: CSVEDGRYEQFF
DNA: TGCAGCGTTGAAGACGGCAGGTATGAGCAGTTCTTC
size: few
V: TRBV29-1
J: TRBJ2-1
D: .

CDR3: CSAALRGPEETQYF
DNA: TGCAGTGCTGCCCTCCGGGGGCCGGAGGAGACCCAGTACTTC
size: .
V: TRBV20-1
J: TRBJ2-5
D: .

CDR3: CASSQAVRGYEQYF
DNA: TGTGCCAGCAGCCAAGCAGTCAGGGGGTATGAGCAGTACTTC
size: .
V: TRBV14
J: TRBJ2-7
D: TRBD1

CDR3: CASSLEGRRVTEAFF
DNA: TGTGCCAGTAGTTTGGAGGGGCGACGGGTAACGGAAGCTTTCTTT
size: few
V: TRBV19
J: TRBJ1-1
D: .

CDR3: CASSYSWGAKEKLFF
DNA: TGTGCCAGCAGTTACTCTTGGGGGGCGAAGGAAAAACTGTTTTTT
size: few
V: TRBV6-5
J: TRBJ1-4
D: .

CDR3: CASSFSSPLHF
DNA: TGTGCCAGCAGCTTCTCTTCACCCCTCCACTTT
size: few
V: TRBV5-8
J: TRBJ1-6
D: .

CDR3: CSVEGDKDAEQFF
DNA: TGCAGCGTTGAAGGGGACAAGGATGCGGAGCAGTTCTTC
size: many
V: TRBV29-1
J: TRBJ2-1
D: .

CDR3: CASSGTYTDTQYF
DNA: TGTGCCAGCAGCGGGACATATACAGATACGCAGTATTTT
size: few
V: TRBV12-3/TRBV12-4
J: TRBJ2-3
D: .

CDR3: CASSQGSSDNQPQHF
DNA: TGTGCCAGCAGCCAAGGGAGCAGCGACAATCAGCCCCAGCATTTT
size: few
V: TRBV3-1
J: TRBJ1-5
D: .

CDR3: CASSQATGTGRDTQYF
DNA: TGTGCCAGCAGCCAAGCAACCGGGACTGGAAGGGATACGCAGTATTTT
size: .
V: TRBV4-2
J: TRBJ2-3
D: .

CDR3: CAWRARDRSYNEQFF
DNA: TGTGCCTGGAGGGCGAGGGACCGCTCCTACAATGAGCAGTTCTTC
size: .
V: TRBV30
J: TRBJ2-1
D: .

CDR3: CAIRPSGGDYGYTF
DNA: TGTGCCATCAGACCCTCCGGGGGGGACTATGGCTACACCTTC
size: many
V: TRBV10-3
J: TRBJ1-2
D: .

CDR3: CSAQESGPYNSPLHF
DNA: TGCAGTGCGCAGGAGTCCGGCCCCTATAATTCACCCCTCCACTTT
size: few
V: TRBV20-1
J: TRBJ1-6
D: .

CDR3: CASSPRTPDRTQYF
DNA: TGTGCCAGCAGTCCGCGGACACCTGATCGGACCCAGTACTTC
size: few
V: TRBV28
J: TRBJ2-5
D: .

CDR3: CASSPLGGEQYF
DNA: TGTGCCAGCAGCCCGCTTGGGGGAGAGCAGTACTTC
size: few
V: TRBV7-3
J: TRBJ2-7
D: .

CDR3: CASSYSERGGRSTDTQYF
DNA: TGTGCCAGCAGTTACTCGGAGCGGGGGGGCCGGAGCACAGATACGCAGTATTTT
size: .
V: TRBV6-6
J: TRBJ2-3
D: TRBD2

CDR3: CSVQRGPLSYNEQFF
DNA: TGCAGCGTTCAACGGGGCCCACTCTCCTACAATGAGCAGTTCTTC
size: .
V: TRBV29-1
J: TRBJ2-1
D: .

CDR3: CASSPDFSAYEQYF
DNA: TGCGCCAGCAGTCCCGATTTTAGTGCCTACGAGCAGTACTTC
size: few
V: TRBV5-1
J: TRBJ2-7
D: .

CDR3: CASSLAFVGGRATEAFF
DNA: TGTGCCAGCAGCTTAGCGTTTGTTGGGGGTCGTGCCACTGAAGCTTTCTTT
size: few
V: TRBV11-1
J: TRBJ1-1
D: .

CDR3: CSVEVGGGAFF
DNA: TGCAGCGTTGAAGTGGGGGGCGGAGCTTTCTTT
size: few
V: TRBV29-1
J: TRBJ1-1
D: .

CDR3: CASSNALISYWTYNEQFF
DNA: TGTGCCAGCAGCAACGCGCTTATATCCTACTGGACCTACAATGAGCAGTTCTTC
size: many
V: TRBV21-1
J: TRBJ2-1
D: .

CDR3: CASSLKGGLADTQYF
DNA: TGCGCCAGCAGCTTGAAGGGCGGATTGGCAGATACGCAGTATTTT
size: .
V: TRBV5-1
J: TRBJ2-3
D: .

CDR3: CSAETQETQYF
DNA: TGCAGTGCGGAGACGCAAGAGACCCAGTACTTC
size: few
V: TRBV20-1
J: TRBJ2-5
D: .

CDR3: CASSPYLGLPPNEQFF
DNA: TGTGCCAGTAGCCCTTATCTAGGACTCCCCCCCAATGAGCAGTTCTTC
size: few
V: TRBV19
J: TRBJ2-1
D: .

CDR3: CASRPGGGDTQYF
DNA: TGCGCCAGCCGCCCGGGAGGGGGCGATACGCAGTATTTT
size: few
V: TRBV5-1
J: TRBJ2-3
D: .

CDR3: CASRAQRQGSAGELFF
DNA: TGTGCCAGCAGAGCCCAAAGACAGGGGTCAGCCGGGGAGCTGTTTTTT
size: many
V: TRBV2
J: TRBJ2-2
D: TRBD1

CDR3: CASSLAGPKNIQYF
DNA: TGTGCCAGCAGCTTAGCTGGTCCCAAAAACATTCAGTACTTC
size: many
V: TRBV13
J: TRBJ2-4
D: .

CDR3: CASSSTSTDTQYF
DNA: TGTGCCAGCAGCTCCACTAGCACAGATACGCAGTATTTT
size: few
V: TRBV5-4
J: TRBJ2-3
D: .

CDR3: CASSQGSAISPLHF
DNA: TGTGCCAGCAGCCAAGGAAGCGCCATTTCACCCCTCCACTTT
size: .
V: TRBV4-2
J: TRBJ1-6
D: .

CDR3: CASSQGRYGTDTQYF
DNA: TGTGCCAGCAGCCAAGGTCGCTACGGAACAGATACGCAGTATTTT
size: few
V: TRBV5-6
J: TRBJ2-3
D: .

CDR3: CASSLERTGELFF
DNA: TGTGCCAGCAGCTTAGAACGGACCGGGGAGCTGTTTTTT
size: many
V: TRBV11-2
J: TRBJ2-2
D: .

CDR3: CASSEFGDSPLHF
DNA: TGTGCCAGCAGTGAATTCGGGGATTCACCCCTCCACTTT
size: many
V: TRBV25-1
J: TRBJ1-6
D: .

CDR3: CAWSVRSNQPQHF
DNA: TGTGCCTGGAGTGTACGGAGCAATCAGCCCCAGCATTTT
size: few
V: TRBV30
J: TRBJ1-5
D: .

CDR3: CASSQTREREELFF
DNA: TGTGCCAGCAGCCAAACGCGGGAGAGGGAGGAGCTGTTTTTT
size: .
V: TRBV3-1
J: TRBJ2-2
D: TRBD2

CDR3: CASSYPFTERREYNEQFF
DNA: TGTGCCAGCAGTTACCCCTTTACGGAAAGGCGGGAATACAATGAGCAGTTCTTC
size: .
V: TRBV6-7
J: TRBJ2-1
D: .

CDR3: CASSLVRVSYNEQFF
DNA: TGTGCCAGCAGCTTAGTCAGGGTTTCCTACAATGAGCAGTTCTTC
size: .
V: TRBV7-9
J: TRBJ2-1
D: .

CDR3: CASQEREGPYNEQFF
DNA: TGTGCTAGTCAGGAGCGGGAGGGCCCATACAATGAGCAGTTCTTC
size: .
V: TRBV12-5
J: TRBJ2-1
D: TRBD2

CDR3: CASSPGTPYSNQPQHF
DNA: TGCGCCAGCAGCCCAGGGACACCGTATAGCAATCAGCCCCAGCATTTT
size: many
V: TRBV5-1
J: TRBJ1-5
D: .

CDR3: CSARDKGGLKNEQFF
DNA: TGCAGTGCTAGAGATAAGGGGGGACTCAAAAATGAGCAGTTCTTC
size: few
V: TRBV20-1
J: TRBJ2-1
D: .

CDR3: CASTNEGNSNQPQHF
DNA: TGTGCCAGCACCAACGAGGGGAATAGCAATCAGCCCCAGCATTTT
size: .
V: TRBV7-9
J: TRBJ1-5
D: .

CDR3: CSVEVQGSSYEQYF
DNA: TGCAGCGTTGAAGTGCAGGGGAGCTCCTACGAGCAGTACTTC
size: few
V: TRBV29-1
J: TRBJ2-7
D: .

CDR3: CASTGLAEYNEQFF
DNA: TGCGCCAGCACGGGACTAGCGGAGTACAATGAGCAGTTCTTC
size: .
V: TRBV5-1
J: TRBJ2-1
D: TRBD2

CDR3: CSVVETGWDEQFF
DNA: TGCAGCGTTGTGGAGACAGGGTGGGATGAGCAGTTCTTC
size: few
V: TRBV29-1
J: TRBJ2-1
D: TRBD1

CDR3: CASSYRTSGYEQYF
DNA: TGTGCCAGCAGCTACCGGACTAGCGGCTACGAGCAGTACTTC
size: .
V: TRBV13
J: TRBJ2-7
D: TRBD2

CDR3: CASSSGGLAGSDTQYF
DNA: TGTGCCAGCAGCTCAGGGGGACTAGCGGGGTCAGATACGCAGTATTTT
size: few
V: TRBV7-9
J: TRBJ2-3
D: TRBD2

CDR3: CASSSINYGYTF
DNA: TGTGCCAGCAGTTCCATTAACTATGGCTACACCTTC
size: .
V: TRBV28
J: TRBJ1-2
D: .

CDR3: CASSPLRADPLFTGELFF
DNA: TGTGCCAGCTCACCATTACGGGCAGATCCATTGTTCACCGGGGAGCTGTTTTTT
size: .
V: TRBV18
J: TRBJ2-2
D: .

CDR3: CASSSLRRGNPYEQYF
DNA: TGTGCCAGCAGCTCACTACGACGGGGGAACCCCTACGAGCAGTACTTC
size: .
V: TRBV11-2
J: TRBJ2-7
D: .

CDR3: CASSLRAGYEQYF
DNA: TGTGCCAGCAGCTTAAGGGCGGGGTACGAGCAGTACTTC
size: many
V: TRBV7-9
J: TRBJ2-7
D: .

CDR3: CASRRDSAKNIQYF
DNA: TGTGCCAGCAGACGGGACTCAGCCAAAAACATTCAGTACTTC
size: .
V: TRBV28
J: TRBJ2-4
D: .

CDR3: CSATWDRNQETQYF
DNA: TGCAGTGCTACCTGGGACCGGAACCAAGAGACCCAGTACTTC
size: .
V: TRBV20-1
J: TRBJ2-5
D: .

CDR3: CASSVDGFPLHF
DNA: TGTGCCAGCAGCGTAGACGGTTTCCCCCTCCACTTT
size: .
V: TRBV9
J: TRBJ1-6
D: .

CDR3: CATSLTGEETQYF
DNA: TGTGCCACTTCCTTAACGGGAGAAGAGACCCAGTACTTC
size: few
V: TRBV19
J: TRBJ2-5
D: .

CDR3: CASHRDRASPLHF
DNA: TGTGCCAGCCACCGGGACAGGGCCTCACCCCTCCACTTT
size: .
V: TRBV27
J: TRBJ1-6
D: TRBD1